A selection of T cell receptor beta chains follows, all from one sample in a study of molecular identifiers for immune sequencing clone quantification. TCRdb processed the PCR reads anew with MiXCR; each CDR3 protein has one entry. The table has under 15,000 distinct CDR3 sequences, 18% seen once. What was sequenced was naive CD8+ T cells from blood, with Jurkat cell RNA spiked in. These receptors were collected from a human donor in good health. Some libraries in this study had Jurkat cell RNA spiked in. The CDR3 runs from the conserved cysteine through the conserved F or W. A D gene is named only where the DNA matches it firmly. Size is omitted from some rows. Given values are once, few, many or a class for expanded clones.

size	V	D	J	CDR3	DNA
medium-sized	TRBV9	TRBD2	TRBJ2-3	CASSVGASGRASTDTQYF	TGTGCCAGCAGCGTAGGGGCTAGCGGTAGAGCTAGCACAGATACGCAGTATTTT
many	TRBV7-6	TRBD2	TRBJ2-7	CASSPTSWNEQYF	TGTGCCAGCAGCCCGACTAGCTGGAACGAGCAGTACTTC
.	TRBV28	.	TRBJ1-1	CASSVNSPEAFF	TGTGCCAGCAGTGTGAACAGCCCTGAAGCTTTCTTC
few	TRBV6-2/TRBV6-3	.	TRBJ2-3	CASSQIIAGLFADTQYF	TGTGCCAGCAGTCAGATTATTGCGGGGCTGTTCGCAGATACGCAGTATTTT
medium-sized	TRBV4-1	.	TRBJ1-5	CASSARDSGDQPQHF	TGCGCCAGCAGCGCCAGGGACTCGGGGGATCAGCCCCAGCATTTT
many	TRBV11-2	TRBD2	TRBJ2-1	CASSLEWTSPSDEQFF	TGTGCCAGCAGCTTAGAATGGACTAGCCCCAGTGATGAGCAGTTCTTC
medium-sized	TRBV5-1	.	TRBJ2-7	CASSLEGSSYEQYF	TGCGCCAGCAGCTTGGAGGGCAGCTCCTACGAGCAGTACTTC
few	TRBV20-1	TRBD2	TRBJ2-1	CSARLAGEQFF	TGCAGTGCCAGACTAGCGGGGGAGCAGTTCTTC
few	TRBV7-6	.	TRBJ2-2	CASSLALLSGELFF	TGTGCCAGCAGCTTAGCGCTGCTGTCCGGGGAGCTGTTTTTT
few	TRBV24-1	.	TRBJ2-1	CATSDLQSWNEQFF	TGTGCCACCAGTGATTTACAGTCTTGGAATGAGCAGTTCTTC
.	TRBV5-3	TRBD1	TRBJ1-3	CASSSPTGDTTGNTICF	TGTGCCAGCAGCTCCCCGACAGGGGACACCACAGGAAACACCATATGTTTT
once	TRBV7-9	.	TRBJ2-6	CASSLGMGSGANVLTF	TGTGCCAGCAGCTTAGGTATGGGCTCTGGGGCCAACGTCCTGACTTTC
few	TRBV6-5	.	TRBJ1-1	CASSYSGNSGTEAFF	TGTGCCAGCAGTTACTCTGGCAACTCAGGCACTGAAGCTTTCTTT
medium-sized	TRBV19	.	TRBJ2-3	CASSPSPTGSYTDTQYF	TGTGCCAGTAGTCCTTCTCCGACCGGAAGCTACACAGATACGCAGTATTTT
many	TRBV6-5	.	TRBJ1-2	CASSYRQVPNYGYTF	TGTGCCAGCAGTTACAGACAGGTCCCTAACTATGGCTACACCTTC
many	TRBV5-1	TRBD1	TRBJ1-2	CASSPGQGAYGYTF	TGCGCCAGCAGCCCCGGACAGGGAGCCTATGGCTACACCTTC
medium-sized	TRBV20-1	.	TRBJ2-5	CSARGRAGIQETQYF	TGCAGTGCTAGAGGGAGGGCGGGCATCCAAGAGACCCAGTACTTC
medium-sized	TRBV7-6	.	TRBJ2-3	CASSSLGTPTDTQYF	TGTGCCAGCAGCTCGCTAGGGACACCCACAGATACGCAGTATTTT
many	TRBV4-1	.	TRBJ1-1	CASSGDRAPTEAFF	TGCGCCAGCAGCGGGGACCGGGCCCCCACTGAAGCTTTCTTT
medium-sized	TRBV6-6	TRBD2	TRBJ2-3	CASSYLAGVTDTQYF	TGTGCCAGCAGTTACCTAGCGGGAGTGACAGATACGCAGTATTTT
medium-sized	TRBV7-2	.	TRBJ2-7	CASSPGLNYEQYF	TGTGCCAGCAGCCCAGGACTCAACTACGAGCAGTACTTC
.	TRBV7-9	TRBD1	TRBJ2-7	CASSRDRAIF	TGTGCCAGCAGCCGGGACAGGGCAATCTTC
.	TRBV12-3/TRBV12-4	.	TRBJ2-1	CASSMTGTQPTIEQFF	TGTGCCAGCAGTATGACCGGGACTCAACCTACAATTGAGCAGTTCTTC
many	TRBV29-1	.	TRBJ1-2	CSVGGSNYGYTF	TGCAGCGTTGGCGGGAGTAACTATGGCTACACCTTC
.	TRBV5-1	.	TRBJ2-1	CASSLGPGADNEQFF	TGCGCCAGCAGCTTGGGCCCGGGGGCGGACAATGAGCAGTTCTTC
medium-sized	TRBV7-6	.	TRBJ2-2	CASSITSPGELFF	TGTGCCAGCAGCATTACGTCGCCCGGGGAGCTGTTTTTT
medium-sized	TRBV4-3	.	TRBJ2-7	CASSQDKGFSSGEQYF	TGCGCCAGCAGCCAAGATAAAGGATTCTCATCGGGCGAGCAGTACTTC
medium-sized	TRBV12-5	.	TRBJ2-5	CASGLLRVGQETQYF	TGTGCTAGTGGTTTGCTTCGCGTAGGCCAAGAGACCCAGTACTTC
many	TRBV20-1	.	TRBJ2-7	CSARDLGATRPYEQYF	TGCAGTGCTAGAGATTTAGGGGCTACCCGCCCCTACGAGCAGTACTTC
medium-sized	TRBV4-1	.	TRBJ2-3	CASSYETGLSATDTQYF	TGCGCCAGCAGCTATGAAACGGGGCTCTCGGCCACAGATACGCAGTATTTT
medium-sized	TRBV29-1	.	TRBJ2-4	CSVYAGEAKNIQYF	TGCAGCGTCTACGCAGGGGAGGCCAAAAACATTCAGTACTTC